This T cell receptor (beta chain) was obtained from a study of beta chain features in type 1 diabetes. Study conclusions and caveats: Naive, central memory and Treg TCRB repertoires seemed to resemble each other more closely in patients than they did in healthy donors. High-TCR-expressing cells could be over-represented by cDNA sequencing.

Germline trimming cut 1 base from V and 11 bases from J; bases unmatched to any gene: 11. Germline V gene data show CDR1 as LGHNA and CDR2 as YSLEER. The length of the CDR3 is 15 residues. One heparinised blood draw, averaging approximately 0.11 L, came from each donor. The whole isolated RNA underwent reverse transcription, so sequencing captured expressed TCRB transcripts. TCRdb keeps only in-frame clones here, not all; method: immunoSEQ multiplex PCR. Seen here are about 290,000 clones, approximately 8.1% observed once, and the top ten hold 0.9% to 1.2%. This clone came up a few times. Its matching antigen is unknown.

This chain uses TRBV4-3 with TRBJ1-1; the match to TRBD1 covers 9 bases. The receptor was derived from a young woman in good health. The sequenced sample consisted of central memory CD4+ T cells from blood. The CDR3 spells CASSQVTPGTGKAFF. Written as DNA, the CDR3 is TGCGCCAGCAGCCAAGTAACGCCAGGGACAGGGAAGGCTTTCTTT.